The 27 T cell receptor beta chains listed next were all sequenced from one sample in a study of blood T cell repertoires in COVID-19. Repertoires were generated with immunoSEQ multiplex PCR, while TCRdb's copy carries only in-frame clones and drops some. The sample contains about 59,000 clones, roughly 85% of which appear only once. Sequencing was done on a sample of peripheral blood. The receptors shown here come from a man aged 60-69 years with acute or convalescent COVID-19.

The chain is built from TRBV15 and TRBJ1-5; D not resolved. Trimming stripped 2 bases from V and 6 bases from J, with 20 bases between. Germline V gene data show CDR1 as LNHNV and CDR2 as YYDKDF (reference sequence). The CDR3 is 17 amino acids. The CDR3 sequence: CATSRSSPGSFFQPQHF. For the CDR3, the DNA is TGTGCCACCAGCAGATCTTCCCCCGGGTCCTTCTTTCAGCCCCAGCATTTT.

The chain combines TRBV7-8 with TRBJ2-2; 7 bases align to TRBD2. The CDR3 runs 16 residues. Trimming at V came to 2 bases and at J to 5 bases, leaving 8 bases not matched to a gene. Germline V gene data show CDR1 as SGHVS and CDR2 as FQNEAQ. CDR3 nucleotide sequence: TGTGCCAGCAGCTTAAGGGTCCAGGGAGGGACCGGGGAGCTGTTTTTT. It is translated as CASSLRVQGGTGELFF.

The J gene is TRBJ1-2, the V gene TRBV6-5; D possibly corresponds to TRBD1 (6 bases). The CDR3 is 16 amino acids. V was clipped by 3 bases and J by 5 bases, with 19 bases between them. Germline V gene lookup returns CDR1 MNHEY and CDR2 SVGAGI. The CDR3 is CASSYSRGGDVYGYTF. As DNA, the CDR3 is TGTGCCAGCAGTTATAGTAGGGGGGGCGATGTGTATGGCTACACCTTC.

This rearrangement joins TRBV27 to TRBJ1-2; D is perhaps TRBD1 (5 bases). The CDR3 totals 11 residues. Trimming removed 5 bases from V and 8 bases from J, with 9 bases in between. CDR1 is MNHEY and CDR2 is SMNVEV in the germline V gene (reference sequence). The CDR3 nucleotides read TGTGCCAGCAGTGCCGGGGGAGGCTACACCTTC. It yields the protein CASSAGGGYTF.

This chain connects TRBV29-1 to TRBJ2-2, with 7 bases fitting TRBD1. V lost 7 bases and J lost 4; bases outside the gene matches: 6. The CDR3 is 13 residues long. Germline V gene lookup returns CDR1 SQVTM and CDR2 ANQGSEA. The CDR3 nucleotides read TGCAGCGCGAGACAGGGTCCCACCGGGGAGCTGTTTTTT. This translates into CSARQGPTGELFF.

The chain joins TRBV28 to TRBJ1-1, with TRBD1 as a possible D gene (6 bases). CDR1 and CDR2 (germline): MDHEN, SYDVKM. Deletions cut 4 bases from V and 3 bases from J, with 9 bases between. This CDR3 spans 13 amino acids. The chain's CDR3 is CASSSGQHTEAFF. CDR3 DNA sequence: TGTGCCAGCAGTTCCGGACAGCACACTGAAGCTTTCTTT.

The V gene is TRBV27, the J gene TRBJ2-5, with 8 bases lining up with TRBD1. V lost 6 bases, J lost 5 bases, and 8 bases stayed unmatched. The CDR3 extends over 14 amino acids. CDR1 is MNHEY and CDR2 is SMNVEV in the germline V gene (reference sequence). The chain's CDR3 is CASSPRQGIETQYF. As DNA, the CDR3 is TGTGCCAGCAGCCCCCGACAGGGGATCGAGACCCAGTACTTC.

CDR3: CASSLRGTPNTGELFF. DNA of the CDR3: TGTGCCAGCTCCCTCCGGGGGACCCCGAACACCGGGGAGCTGTTTTTT. The chain links TRBV11-2 to TRBJ2-2; TRBD2 is a possible D gene (6 bases). The CDR3 is made up of 16 amino acids. Germline CDR1 and CDR2: SGHAT and FQNNGV. Trimming removed 8 bases at V and 0 bases at J, with 16 bases between.

The chain couples TRBV21-1 to TRBJ2-2; whether TRBD1, the table's D call, matches the DNA was not checked. TRBV21-1 is a documented pseudogene. The CDR3 has 19 residues. CDR3 region: CAMITMVQKTDLNTGELFF. In nucleotides, the CDR3 is TGTGCCATGATAACGATGGTGCAAAAGACAGACCTGAACACCGGGGAGCTGTTTTTT.

This clone was counted a few times. The V call is TRBV29-1, the J call TRBJ2-3, with D possibly TRBD2 on 6 matching bases. The CDR3 has 13 residues. Trimming took 4 bases from V and 4 from J, leaving 12 bases between them. Germline CDR1 is SQVTM and CDR2 is ANQGSEA. CDR3: CSVASTSSDTQYF. As DNA, the CDR3 is TGCAGCGTTGCCTCGACTAGTTCAGATACGCAGTATTTT.

Points on this clone: The junction departs from the called germline gene at one end, perhaps through a read error. The V call is TRBV19, the J call TRBJ1-1; tentatively, D is TRBD1 (5 bases). The length of the CDR3 is 12 residues. The germline V gene encodes CDR1 LNHDA and CDR2 SQIVND (reference sequence). The chain's CDR3 is CASRRQNAEAFF. The CDR3 DNA reads as TGTGCCAGTAGGAGACAGAACGCTGAAGCTTTCTTT.

The chain couples TRBV27 to TRBJ1-6; 8 nucleotides agree with TRBD1. The CDR3 is 15 residues long. Per the germline V gene, CDR1 is MNHEY and CDR2 is SMNVEV (reference sequence). Trimming at V came to 4 bases and at J to 9 bases, leaving 8 bases not matched to a gene. The CDR3: CASSSQGAIGSPLHF. In nucleotides, the CDR3 is TGTGCCAGCAGTTCTCAGGGGGCAATAGGTTCACCCCTCCACTTT.

Points on this clone: One end of the junction does not line up with germline, which may come from a read error. This chain joins TRBV6-2 or TRBV6-3 and TRBJ1-6; D is unclear. The CDR3 contains 12 residues. Germline V gene lookup returns CDR1 MNHEY and CDR2 SVGEGT. The CDR3 DNA reads TGTGCCAGCAGTTATACAGATTCGCCCCTCCACTTT. Residues: CASSYTDSPLHF.

The rearrangement links TRBV6-5 to TRBJ1-1, with D tentatively TRBD1 (5 bases). Per the germline V gene, CDR1 is MNHEY and CDR2 is SVGAGI. This CDR3 spans 12 amino acids. Between the trimmed V and J ends, which lost 7 bases and 6 bases, there was a span of 12 bases. The CDR3, as DNA: TGTGCCAGCACCCTGGTCAGGGCTGAAGCTTTCTTT. Protein product: CASTLVRAEAFF.

The V and J genes are TRBV6-2 or TRBV6-3 and TRBJ2-2; 7 bases fit TRBD2. The CDR3 covers 15 residues. Trimming at V came to 0 bases and at J to 5 bases, leaving 3 bases not matched to a gene. Looked up from germline, CDR1 is MNHEY and CDR2 is SVGEGT. Here the CDR3 reads CASSYSGLRTGELFF. CDR3 DNA: TGTGCCAGCAGTTACTCGGGACTACGAACCGGGGAGCTGTTTTTT.

This sequence joins TRBV30 and TRBJ2-1, with D maybe TRBD1 (6 bases). Between the trimmed V and J ends, which lost 5 bases and 6 bases, there was a span of 14 bases. The germline CDR1 and CDR2 sequences are GTSNPN and SVGIG (reference sequence). The CDR3 extends over 13 amino acids. CDR3 nucleotides: TGTGCCTGGTCCAGGGGCGTAAGCAATGAGCAGTTCTTC. Translated, it gives CAWSRGVSNEQFF.

The V and J genes are TRBV10-3 and TRBJ2-7; unclear D gene. With 6 bases removed from V and 6 bases from J, the gap between germline ends came to 18 bases. The V gene's germline CDR1 is ENHRY and CDR2 SYGVKD. CDR3 length: 14 amino acids. The CDR3 loop reads CAIRPFGDLFEQYF. The CDR3 DNA reads as TGTGCCATCAGGCCTTTCGGAGATTTATTCGAGCAGTACTTC.

The rearrangement joins TRBV4-1 to TRBJ1-5; unclear D gene. The CDR3 runs 13 residues. Germline loops: CDR1 MGHRA, CDR2 YSYEKL. V lost 0 bases and J 7 bases, leaving 7 bases between the germline ends. CDR3: CASSQDSGQPQHF. DNA of the CDR3: TGCGCCAGCAGCCAAGATTCTGGCCAGCCCCAGCATTTT.

This clone was seen a handful of times. This chain joins TRBV2 and TRBJ2-7; the match to TRBD2 covers 7 bases. Trimming took 4 bases from V and 2 from J; bases not matched to a gene: 11. The CDR3 totals 16 residues. The V gene's germline CDR1 is SNHLY and CDR2 FYNNEI. CDR3 residues: CASSGISLASPYEQYF. The CDR3, as DNA: TGTGCCAGCAGTGGAATATCACTAGCGAGTCCCTACGAGCAGTACTTC.

The genes are TRBV4-3 and TRBJ2-7; no definite D call. CDR3 length: 14 residues. V was shortened by 0 bases and J by 0 bases, with 6 bases between the two germline ends. Per germline, CDR1 LGHNA and CDR2 YSLEER. CDR3 nucleotide sequence: TGCGCCAGCAGCCAAGATCCAGTCTCCTACGAGCAGTACTTC. Translation: CASSQDPVSYEQYF.

V and J are TRBV11-1 and TRBJ2-7; a possible D gene is TRBD2 (7 bases). The length of the CDR3 is 15 residues. Germline CDR1 SGHAT, CDR2 FQDESV (reference sequence). V shed 2 bases and J shed 0 bases, with 11 bases lying between them. The CDR3 region is CASSLTAGHSYEQYF. The CDR3 DNA reads as TGTGCCAGCAGCTTAACAGCGGGACACTCCTACGAGCAGTACTTC.

The chain's CDR3 is CASSLTGAANYGYTF. As DNA, the CDR3 is TGTGCCAGCAGTTTGACAGGGGCCGCTAACTATGGCTACACCTTC. The V gene is TRBV2, the J gene TRBJ1-2; 8 nucleotides line up with TRBD1. The CDR3 has 15 amino acids. The ends lost 5 bases at V and 0 bases at J; junction bases unmatched: 5. Germline CDR1 is SNHLY and CDR2 is FYNNEI.

This chain links TRBV12-2 with TRBJ2-2; the table's D call, TRBD2, has no DNA check behind it. TRBV12-2 is recorded as a pseudogene. CDR3 length: 18 amino acids. For the CDR3, the DNA is TGTGCAAGTCGCCCTCAGTCCCGGGACTACCCTAACACCGGGGAGCTGTTTTTT. Protein sequence: CASRPQSRDYPNTGELFF.

For this clone: At one end, the junction sequence differs from germline, possibly due to a read error. The V call is TRBV7-2, the J call TRBJ2-7; 8 bases align to TRBD2. From germline, CDR1 is SGHTA and CDR2 FQGNSA. The CDR3 covers 11 residues. This chain's CDR3 is CASSSGTSLRF. Written as DNA, the CDR3 is TGTGCCAGCAGTTCCGGGACTAGTCTTCGGTTC.

The CDR3 loop is CASSQDLSRQGGNEQFF. The CDR3 DNA reads as TGTGCCAGCAGCCAAGATCTTTCGAGACAGGGGGGCAATGAGCAGTTCTTC. V usage is TRBV4-2 and J usage is TRBJ2-1, with 9 bases lining up with TRBD1. Germline V gives CDR1 LGHNA, CDR2 YNFKEQ. The V and J ends lost 0 bases and 6 bases, in that order; junction bases with no gene match: 9. CDR3 length: 17 residues.

This chain connects TRBV19 to TRBJ1-5; unclear D gene. Deletions cut 0 bases from V and 6 bases from J, with 9 bases between. This CDR3 is built from 14 residues. Per the germline V gene, CDR1 is LNHDA and CDR2 is SQIVND (reference sequence). CDR3 residues: CASSIDHSVQPQHF. CDR3 coding DNA: TGTGCCAGTAGTATAGATCACTCTGTTCAGCCCCAGCATTTT.

The chain employs TRBV27 and TRBJ1-2; TRBD1 matches at 7 bases. Germline-derived CDR1 and CDR2 are MNHEY and SMNVEV (reference sequence). V shed 3 bases and J 6 bases; nucleotides not matched to a gene: 1. The CDR3 has 12 residues. The CDR3 coding sequence is TGTGCCAGCAGTTTGCAGGGGGATGGCTACACCTTC. Translation gives CASSLQGDGYTF.